The 27 T cell receptor beta chains reported below all come from one sample, sequenced in a study of beta chain features in type 1 diabetes. Expressed TCRB transcripts were sequenced after all isolated RNA was converted to cDNA. Sequenced by immunoSEQ multiplex PCR; TCRdb stores in-frame clones only, minus some. The sample carries a few hundred thousand clones, about 15% recorded once. Sequenced sample: naive CD4+ T cells from blood. The receptors derive from a man younger than 40 in good health.

The chain uses TRBV6-1 and TRBJ2-7; maybe TRBD1 (6 bases). V was clipped by 4 bases and J by 0 bases, with 13 bases between them. Germline V CDR1 and CDR2: MNHNS, SASEGT. The CDR3 has 15 residues. The CDR3 loop is CASSATDRLSYEQYV. DNA for the CDR3: TGTGCCAGCAGTGCCACAGACAGGCTCTCCTACGAGCAGTACGTC.

This clone was seen more than once but under ten times. The V call is TRBV29-1, the J call TRBJ1-5; D is perhaps TRBD1 (6 bases). V was cut by 6 bases and J by 4 bases, with 13 bases left in between. This CDR3 has 13 residues. Germline V CDR1 and CDR2: SQVTM, ANQGSEA. CDR3 loop: CSVGAQVNQPQHF. The CDR3 DNA is TGCAGCGTGGGGGCCCAGGTGAATCAGCCCCAGCATTTT.

The chain has TRBV4-1 and TRBJ1-5; D is possibly TRBD1 (6 bases). The CDR3 runs to 14 residues. V lost 4 bases and J 2 bases, leaving 9 bases between the germline ends. Looked up from germline, CDR1 is MGHRA and CDR2 is YSYEKL. This CDR3 is CASSRQAGNQPQHF. As DNA, the CDR3 is TGCGCCAGCAGCCGACAGGCTGGCAATCAGCCCCAGCATTTT.

The chain links TRBV5-1 to TRBJ1-1; D is unclear. The CDR3 has 14 amino acids. Trimming removed 5 bases at V and 1 base at J, with 12 bases between. Germline V gene lookup returns CDR1 SGHRS and CDR2 YFSETQ. The CDR3 nucleotides read TGCGCCAGCAGTCAGCTCATCTCGAACACTGAAGCTTTCTTT. Amino acids: CASSQLISNTEAFF.

This clone was seen once. This chain connects TRBV11-2 to TRBJ2-7, with a weak D call TRBD2 (5 bases). Per germline, CDR1 SGHAT and CDR2 FQNNGV. The CDR3 has 14 residues. V was pared by 1 base and J by 1 base, with 8 bases between. CDR3 sequence: CASSLAQRSYEQYV. DNA for the CDR3: TGTGCCAGCAGCTTAGCCCAGCGGTCCTACGAGCAGTACGTC.

This chain uses TRBV4-2 with TRBJ1-4, with TRBD1 matching over 9 bases. CDR3 length equals 16 residues. Germline V gene lookup returns CDR1 LGHNA and CDR2 YNFKEQ. With V trimmed by 2 bases and J by 8 bases, 9 bases remained unmatched. The CDR3 coding sequence is TGTGCCAGCAGCCAAAAACACAGGGGGCTTCGGGAAAAACTGTTTTTT. This codes for CASSQKHRGLREKLFF.

V is TRBV19 and J is TRBJ2-7; perhaps D is TRBD1 or TRBD2 (5 bases each). This CDR3 contains 15 residues. Germline values: CDR1 LNHDA, CDR2 SQIVND (reference sequence). V lost 1 base to trimming and J lost 2 bases, with 12 bases between them. The CDR3 DNA reads TGTGCCAGTAGTATAGGAGGGGAGAGAGCCTACGAGCAGTACTTC. Encoded protein: CASSIGGERAYEQYF.

This clone showed up just a few times. The chain combines TRBV7-2 with TRBJ1-1, with D unresolved. The germline CDR1 and CDR2 sequences are SGHTA and FQGNSA. This CDR3 is 14 amino acids long. V was trimmed by 1 base and J by 2 bases, leaving 8 bases between them. The CDR3 DNA sequence: TGTGCCAGCAGCTTAGTACCCGGCAACACTGAAGCTTTCTTT. It is translated as CASSLVPGNTEAFF. Drawing the rest from reference TRBV7-2 and TRBJ1-1, the complete variable domain is GAGVSQSPSNKVTEKGKDVELRCDPISGHTALYWYRQSLGQGLEFLIYFQGNSAPDKSGLPSDRFSAERTGGSVSTLTIQRTQQEDSAVYLCASSLVPGNTEAFFGQGTRLTVV.

There are a few counts of this clone. The sample has other DNA sequences that encode this CDR3 too. This chain uses TRBV7-2 with TRBJ2-1; D is ambiguous. V dropped 1 base and J dropped 6 bases, with 4 bases sitting between them. Germline CDR1 SGHTA, CDR2 FQGNSA. This CDR3 has 12 residues. This chain's CDR3 is CASSLVGNEQFF. The CDR3 bases are TGTGCCAGCAGCTTAGTTGGCAATGAGCAGTTCTTC.

The gene calls are TRBV2 and TRBJ1-4; 8 nucleotides agree with TRBD1. The CDR3 has 15 amino acids. V was pared by 4 bases and J by 8 bases, with 9 bases of the junction left unmatched. CDR1 is SNHLY and CDR2 is FYNNEI in the germline V gene. This CDR3 reads CASSGTGNEKEKLFF. The CDR3 DNA reads TGTGCCAGCAGTGGGACAGGGAACGAGAAGGAAAAACTGTTTTTT.

The chain links TRBV6-5 to TRBJ2-5; TRBD1 might be the D (6 bases). The J call could be wrong; TRBJ2-7 is a better fit for the DNA end. The CDR3 runs 16 residues. Germline V gene data show CDR1 as MNHEY and CDR2 as SVGAGI. CDR3 nucleotides: TGTGCCAGCAGTTACTCGGACAGTTTAAGCTCCTACGAGCAGTACTTC. The encoded protein is CASSYSDSLSSYEQYF.

The rearrangement links TRBV7-2 to TRBJ2-3; TRBD2 aligns across 8 bases. The CDR3 sequence is 13 residues long. Germline V gene sequence: CDR1 SGHTA, CDR2 FQGNSA. V lost 5 bases, J lost 14 bases, and 12 bases stayed unmatched. The CDR3 is CASSQSGGLLVYF. CDR3 nucleotide sequence: TGTGCCAGCAGCCAAAGCGGGGGCTTGCTTGTGTATTTT.

The V call is TRBV5-6, the J call TRBJ1-2, with D perhaps TRBD1 (6 bases). The CDR3 runs 15 residues. Germline V gene lookup returns CDR1 SGHDT and CDR2 YYEEEE. The V end was cut by 3 bases, the J end by 6 bases, with 18 bases between. DNA of the CDR3: TGTGCCAGCAGCTCCTTACAGGGACGTGGCGATGGCTACACCTTC. Protein product: CASSSLQGRGDGYTF.

This chain uses TRBV6-6 with TRBJ2-1; 8 nucleotides match TRBD1. J lost 7 bases, V lost 6 bases, and 11 bases had no gene match. Germline CDR1 reads MNHNY; CDR2 reads SVGAGI (reference sequence). The CDR3 sequence is 15 residues long. The CDR3 DNA is TGTGCCAGCAGCCCTCCCGGGACAGGAGGAAATGAGCAGTTCTTC. This gives the protein CASSPPGTGGNEQFF.

In its sample, this clone was seen a few times. The chain recombines TRBV29-1 with TRBJ2-5; D remains unclear. Germline V gene data show CDR1 as SQVTM and CDR2 as ANQGSEA. Trimming removed 1 base from V and 2 bases from J, with 14 bases in between. The CDR3 is made up of 15 amino acids. CDR3 coding DNA: TGCAGCGTTGAAGTTCCAGGTAAAAAGCAAGAGACCCAGTACTTC. Protein: CSVEVPGKKQETQYF. Complete variable domain (other parts from reference TRBV29-1 and TRBJ2-5): SAVISQKPSRDICQRGTSLTIQCQVDSQVTMMFWYRQQPGQSLTLIATANQGSEATYESGFVIDKFPISRPNLTFSTLTVSNMSPEDSSIYLCSVEVPGKKQETQYFGPGTRLLVL.

The chain carries TRBV30 and TRBJ1-3; D is possibly TRBD1 (5 bases). This CDR3 is built from 15 residues. V was trimmed by 0 bases and J by 0 bases, leaving 9 bases between them. Per germline, CDR1 GTSNPN and CDR2 SVGIG (reference sequence). CDR3 DNA: TGTGCCTGGAGTGTACGGGGGTACTCTGGAAACACCATATATTTT. This codes for CAWSVRGYSGNTIYF.

The chain joins TRBV7-2 to TRBJ1-1; D perhaps matches TRBD1 (5 bases). Trimming took off 1 base at V and 5 bases at J, with 14 bases between the two ends. Germline CDR1 SGHTA, CDR2 FQGNSA. The CDR3 extends over 15 amino acids. The DNA for the CDR3 is TGTGCCAGCAGCTTAGTTATAGGGGCGCGGACTGAAGCTTTCTTT. This sequence encodes CASSLVIGARTEAFF.

The CDR3 loop reads CASKRTGPGELFF. As DNA, the CDR3 is TGTGCCAGCAAAAGGACAGGCCCCGGGGAGCTGTTTTTT. The chain carries TRBV25-1 and TRBJ2-2; 7 bases align to TRBD1. In germline, CDR1 is MGHDK, CDR2 SYGVNS. The CDR3 consists of 13 residues. The trim removed 7 bases at V and 6 bases at J, leaving 5 bases unmatched.

This clone was seen only a few times. The chain recombines TRBV30 with TRBJ1-5, with D perhaps matching TRBD1 (5 bases). Germline V gives CDR1 GTSNPN, CDR2 SVGIG (reference sequence). V lost 8 bases and J 7 bases, leaving 18 bases between the germline ends. The CDR3 runs 13 residues. Here the CDR3 reads CALNLPGSQPQHF. Here the CDR3 DNA reads TGTGCCCTGAATTTACCAGGGTCCCAGCCCCAGCATTTT.

The chain employs TRBV29-1 and TRBJ2-7; possibly TRBD1 for D (6 bases). This CDR3 contains 14 residues. The V gene's germline CDR1 is SQVTM and CDR2 ANQGSEA. V lost 4 bases and J lost 3, with 16 bases in between. In DNA, the CDR3 is TGCAGCGTTGGTCCTGGGGGCCCTTACTACGAGCAGTACTTC. It yields the protein CSVGPGGPYYEQYF.

This sequence joins TRBV25-1 and TRBJ2-4; no clear D gene. Germline V lookup: CDR1 MGHDK, CDR2 SYGVNS. The CDR3 is 15 amino acids. Trimming removed 4 bases from V and 1 base from J, with 11 bases in between. The CDR3 here is CASSAELGAKNIQYF. The CDR3 nucleotides are TGTGCCAGCAGTGCCGAGCTGGGGGCCAAAAACATTCAGTACTTC.

This clone was recorded a few times. The chain links TRBV7-2 to TRBJ2-3; D may be TRBD1 (5 bases). With 0 bases removed from V and 2 bases from J, the gap between germline ends came to 18 bases. There are 18 residues in the CDR3. Per germline, CDR1 SGHTA and CDR2 FQGNSA. CDR3 sequence (DNA): TGTGCCAGCAGCTTAGCGGCAGGGTGGTGGGAAAACACAGATACGCAGTATTTT. Protein sequence: CASSLAAGWWENTDTQYF. Looking up the rest from reference TRBV7-2 and TRBJ2-3 gives the full variable domain: GAGVSQSPSNKVTEKGKDVELRCDPISGHTALYWYRQSLGQGLEFLIYFQGNSAPDKSGLPSDRFSAERTGGSVSTLTIQRTQQEDSAVYLCASSLAAGWWENTDTQYFGPGTRLTVL.

This clone turned up a few times. The chain combines TRBV5-1 with TRBJ2-3; D unclear. Between the trimmed V and J ends, which lost 6 bases and 0 bases, there was a span of 11 bases. CDR1 is SGHRS, CDR2 YFSETQ, per germline. The CDR3 is made up of 14 amino acids. The CDR3 region is CASKFVLSTDTQYF. CDR3 nucleotides: TGCGCCAGCAAATTTGTCCTTAGCACAGATACGCAGTATTTT.

The genes are TRBV10-3 and TRBJ2-5; D is undetermined. This CDR3 spans 15 amino acids. V was pared by 10 bases and J by 4 bases, with 22 bases between. Germline V lookup: CDR1 ENHRY, CDR2 SYGVKD. The CDR3 here is CATWKGHGDRETQYF. The CDR3 DNA is TGTGCCACCTGGAAAGGCCATGGGGATAGAGAGACCCAGTACTTC.

This clone was seen only a few times. This chain links TRBV7-3 with TRBJ2-2; D gene uncertain. There are 12 residues in the CDR3. Trimming left V 8 bases short and J 0 bases short, with 4 bases between. Germline V lookup: CDR1 SGHTA, CDR2 FQGTGA. The CDR3 spells CASGPNTGELFF. CDR3 DNA: TGTGCCAGCGGGCCGAACACCGGGGAGCTGTTTTTT.

This rearrangement joins TRBV25-1 to TRBJ2-1; 11 bases are a match to TRBD1. CDR1 and CDR2 from the germline V gene are MGHDK and SYGVNS. CDR3 size: 16 residues. V dropped 3 bases and J dropped 5; count of bases not matched to a gene: 6. CDR3 protein: CASSEFGTGGHNEQFF. DNA for the CDR3: TGTGCCAGCAGTGAGTTCGGGACAGGGGGGCACAATGAGCAGTTCTTC.

The chain employs TRBV7-8 and TRBJ1-2; D is unresolved. The germline V and J ends were trimmed by 8 bases and 8 bases, with 9 bases remaining between them. Germline CDR1 reads SGHVS; CDR2 reads FQNEAQ. The CDR3 is 10 residues long. CDR3 sequence reads: CASGPLGYTF. Written as DNA, the CDR3 is TGTGCCAGCGGCCCCTTGGGCTACACCTTC. Based on the CDR3 plus reference TRBV7-8 and TRBJ1-2, the full variable domain is GAGVSQSPRYKVAKRGQDVALRCDPISGHVSLFWYQQALGQGPEFLTYFQNEAQLDKSGLPSDRFFAERPEGSVSTLKIQRTQQEDSAVYLCASGPLGYTFGSGTRLTVV.